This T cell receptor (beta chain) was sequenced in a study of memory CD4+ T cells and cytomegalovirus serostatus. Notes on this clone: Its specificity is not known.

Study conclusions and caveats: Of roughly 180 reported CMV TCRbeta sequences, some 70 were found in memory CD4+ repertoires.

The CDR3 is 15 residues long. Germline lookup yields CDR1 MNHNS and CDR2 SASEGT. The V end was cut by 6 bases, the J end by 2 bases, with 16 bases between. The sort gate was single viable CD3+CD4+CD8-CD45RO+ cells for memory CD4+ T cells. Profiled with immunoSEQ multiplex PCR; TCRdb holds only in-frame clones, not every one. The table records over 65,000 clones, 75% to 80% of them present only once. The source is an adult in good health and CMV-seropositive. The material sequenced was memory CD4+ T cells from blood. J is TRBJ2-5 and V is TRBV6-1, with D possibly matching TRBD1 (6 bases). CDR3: CASSAWGHLQETQYF. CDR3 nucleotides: TGTGCCAGCAGCGCCTGGGGACACCTACAAGAGACCCAGTACTTC.